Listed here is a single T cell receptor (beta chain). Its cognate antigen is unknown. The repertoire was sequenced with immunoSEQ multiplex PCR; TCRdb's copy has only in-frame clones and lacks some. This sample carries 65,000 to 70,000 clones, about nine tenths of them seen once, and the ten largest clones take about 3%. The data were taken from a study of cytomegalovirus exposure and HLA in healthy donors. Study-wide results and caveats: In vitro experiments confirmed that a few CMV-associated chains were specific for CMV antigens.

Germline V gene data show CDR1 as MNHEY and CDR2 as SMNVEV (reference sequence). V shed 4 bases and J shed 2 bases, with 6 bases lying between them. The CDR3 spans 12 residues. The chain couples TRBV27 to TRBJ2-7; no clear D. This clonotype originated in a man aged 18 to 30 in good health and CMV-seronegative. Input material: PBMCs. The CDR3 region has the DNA TGTGCCAGCAGTTCCTACGCCTACGAGCAGTACTTC. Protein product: CASSSYAYEQYF.